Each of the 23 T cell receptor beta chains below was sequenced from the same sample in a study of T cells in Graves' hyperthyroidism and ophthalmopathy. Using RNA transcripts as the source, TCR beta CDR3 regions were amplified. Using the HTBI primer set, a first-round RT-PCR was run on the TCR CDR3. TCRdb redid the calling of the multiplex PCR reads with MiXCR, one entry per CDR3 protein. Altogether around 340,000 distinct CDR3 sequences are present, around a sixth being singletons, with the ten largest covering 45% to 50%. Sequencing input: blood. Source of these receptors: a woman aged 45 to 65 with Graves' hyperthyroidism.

The CDR3 bases are TGTGCCAGCAGACCCTACGGACAGGGAGATGGCTACACCTTC. Encoded protein: CASRPYGQGDGYTF. The rearrangement links TRBV12-3 or TRBV12-4 to TRBJ1-2, with 8 bases lining up with TRBD1. The V segment lost 6 bases and the J segment 6 bases; nucleotides outside the gene matches: 9. This CDR3 comprises 14 residues.

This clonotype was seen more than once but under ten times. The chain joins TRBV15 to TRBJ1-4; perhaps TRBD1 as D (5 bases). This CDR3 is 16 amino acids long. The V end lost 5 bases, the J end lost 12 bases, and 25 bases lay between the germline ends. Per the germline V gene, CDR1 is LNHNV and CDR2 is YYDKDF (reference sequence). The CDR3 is CATSRHRSGRWRELFF. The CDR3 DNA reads TGTGCCACCAGCCGACACAGGTCGGGAAGGTGGAGGGAACTGTTTTTT.

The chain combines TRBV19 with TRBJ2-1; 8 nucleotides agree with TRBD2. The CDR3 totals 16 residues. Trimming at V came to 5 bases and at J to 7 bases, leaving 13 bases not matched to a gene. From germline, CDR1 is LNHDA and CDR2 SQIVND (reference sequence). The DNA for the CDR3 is TGTGCCAGTAGTTCCGAAAAGGGACTAGAGGGGAATGAGCAGTTCTTC. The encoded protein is CASSSEKGLEGNEQFF.

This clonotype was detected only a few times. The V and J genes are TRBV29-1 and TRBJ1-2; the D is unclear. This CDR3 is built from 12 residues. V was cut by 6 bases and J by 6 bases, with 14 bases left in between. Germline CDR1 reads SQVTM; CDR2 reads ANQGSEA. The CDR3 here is CSVLGPGDGYTF. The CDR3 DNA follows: TGCAGCGTCCTAGGACCCGGGGATGGCTACACCTTC.

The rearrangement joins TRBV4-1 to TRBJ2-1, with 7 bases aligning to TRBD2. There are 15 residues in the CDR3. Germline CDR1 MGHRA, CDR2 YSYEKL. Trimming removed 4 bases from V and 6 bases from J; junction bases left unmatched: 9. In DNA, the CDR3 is TGCGCCAGCAGCCTGGGGGGGTCCACTCGCAATGAGCAGTTCTTC. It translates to CASSLGGSTRNEQFF.

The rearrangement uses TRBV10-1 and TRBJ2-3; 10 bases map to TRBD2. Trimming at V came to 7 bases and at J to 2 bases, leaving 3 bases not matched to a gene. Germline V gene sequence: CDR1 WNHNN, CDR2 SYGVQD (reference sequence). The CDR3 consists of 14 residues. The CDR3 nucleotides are TGCGCCAGCACTAGCGGGGGTGACACAGATACGCAGTATTTT. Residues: CASTSGGDTDTQYF.

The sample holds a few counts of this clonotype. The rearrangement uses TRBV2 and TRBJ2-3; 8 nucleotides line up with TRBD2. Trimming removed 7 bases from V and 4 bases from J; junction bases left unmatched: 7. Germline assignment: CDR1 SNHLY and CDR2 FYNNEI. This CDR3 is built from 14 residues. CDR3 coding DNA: TGTGCCAGCATTTTAGCGGGACCCCCAGATACGCAGTATTTT. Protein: CASILAGPPDTQYF.

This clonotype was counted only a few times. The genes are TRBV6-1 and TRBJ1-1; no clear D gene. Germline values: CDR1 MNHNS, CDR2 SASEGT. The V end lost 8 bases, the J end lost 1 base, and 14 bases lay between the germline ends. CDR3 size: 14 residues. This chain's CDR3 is CASEEGRKNTEAFF. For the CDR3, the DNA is TGTGCCAGCGAGGAAGGCAGGAAGAACACTGAAGCTTTCTTT.

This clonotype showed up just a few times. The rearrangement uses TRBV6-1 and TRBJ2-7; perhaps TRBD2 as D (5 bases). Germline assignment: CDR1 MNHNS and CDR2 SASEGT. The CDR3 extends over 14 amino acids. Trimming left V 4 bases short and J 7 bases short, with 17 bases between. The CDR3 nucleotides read TGTGCCAGCAGTGTGGGAGTAGAGTCCTGGGAGCAGTACGTC. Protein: CASSVGVESWEQYV.

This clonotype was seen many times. The DNA of the CDR3 is TGTGCCTGGAGACCTACCCTAAGGGGGATGAACACTGAAGCTTTCTTT. Its translation is CAWRPTLRGMNTEAFF. The rearrangement links TRBV30 to TRBJ1-1; D perhaps matches TRBD1 (6 bases). Germline CDR1 is GTSNPN and CDR2 is SVGIG (reference sequence). V was clipped by 3 bases and J by 0 bases, with 17 bases between them. The CDR3 has 16 amino acids.

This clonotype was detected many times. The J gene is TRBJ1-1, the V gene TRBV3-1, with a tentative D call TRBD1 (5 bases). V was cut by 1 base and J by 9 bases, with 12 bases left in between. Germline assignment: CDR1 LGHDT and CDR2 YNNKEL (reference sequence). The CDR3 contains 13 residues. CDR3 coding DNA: TGTGCCAGCAGCCAAGGGGGGACCTCAAAAGCTTTCTTT. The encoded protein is CASSQGGTSKAFF.

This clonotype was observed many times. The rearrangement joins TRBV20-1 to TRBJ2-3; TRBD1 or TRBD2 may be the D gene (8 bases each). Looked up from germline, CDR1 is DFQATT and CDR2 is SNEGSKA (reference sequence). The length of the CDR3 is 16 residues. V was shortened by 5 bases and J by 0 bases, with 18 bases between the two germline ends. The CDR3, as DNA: TGCAGTGCTCCCGGACAGGGCGGGGGGAGCACAGATACGCAGTATTTT. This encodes CSAPGQGGGSTDTQYF.

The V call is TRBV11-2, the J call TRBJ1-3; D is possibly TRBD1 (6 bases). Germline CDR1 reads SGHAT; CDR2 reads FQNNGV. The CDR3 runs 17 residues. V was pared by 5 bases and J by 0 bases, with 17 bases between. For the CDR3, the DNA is TGTGCCAGCAGCCACGGACAGAAGCTACTCTCTGGAAACACCATATATTTT. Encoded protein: CASSHGQKLLSGNTIYF.

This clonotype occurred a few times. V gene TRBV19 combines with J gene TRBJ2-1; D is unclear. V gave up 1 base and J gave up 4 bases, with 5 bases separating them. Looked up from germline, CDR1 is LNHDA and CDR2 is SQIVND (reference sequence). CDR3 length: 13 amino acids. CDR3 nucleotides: TGTGCCAGTAGTATAGGCAGATACAATGAGCAGTTCTTC. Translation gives CASSIGRYNEQFF.

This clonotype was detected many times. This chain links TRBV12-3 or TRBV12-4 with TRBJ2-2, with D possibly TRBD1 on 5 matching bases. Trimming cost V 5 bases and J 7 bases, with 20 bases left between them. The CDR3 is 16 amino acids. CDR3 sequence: CASSPPPAGWYGELFF. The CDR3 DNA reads TGTGCCAGCAGTCCTCCGCCGGCAGGGTGGTACGGGGAGCTGTTTTTT.

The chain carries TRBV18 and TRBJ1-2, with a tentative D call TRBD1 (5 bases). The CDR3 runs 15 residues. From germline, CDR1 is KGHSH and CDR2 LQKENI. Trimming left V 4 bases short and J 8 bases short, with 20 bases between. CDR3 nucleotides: TGTGCCAGCTCACGACAAGCGGGGCCGACCGAAGGCTACACCTTC. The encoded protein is CASSRQAGPTEGYTF. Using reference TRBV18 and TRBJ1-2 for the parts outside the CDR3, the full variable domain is NAGVMQNPRHLVRRRGQEARLRCSPMKGHSHVYWYRQLPEEGLKFMVYLQKENIIDESGMPKERFSAEFPKEGPSILRIQQVVRGDSAAYFCASSRQAGPTEGYTFGSGTRLTVV.

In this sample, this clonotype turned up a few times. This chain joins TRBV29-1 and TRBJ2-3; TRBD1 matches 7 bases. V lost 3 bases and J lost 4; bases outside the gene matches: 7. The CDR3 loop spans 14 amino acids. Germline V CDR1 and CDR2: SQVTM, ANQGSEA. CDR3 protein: CSVEAGGGADTQYF. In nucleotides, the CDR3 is TGCAGCGTTGAGGCAGGGGGTGGGGCAGATACGCAGTATTTT.

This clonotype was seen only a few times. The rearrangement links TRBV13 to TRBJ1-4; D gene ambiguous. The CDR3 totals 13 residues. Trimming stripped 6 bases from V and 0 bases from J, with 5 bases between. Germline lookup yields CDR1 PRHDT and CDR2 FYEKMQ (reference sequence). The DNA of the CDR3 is TGTGCCAGCAGACTTGCAACTAATGAAAAACTGTTTTTT. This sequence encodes CASRLATNEKLFF. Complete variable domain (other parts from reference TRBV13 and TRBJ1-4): AAGVIQSPRHLIKEKRETATLKCYPIPRHDTVYWYQQGPGQDPQFLISFYEKMQSDKGSIPDRFSAQQFSDYHSELNMSSLELGDSALYFCASRLATNEKLFFGSGTQLSVL.

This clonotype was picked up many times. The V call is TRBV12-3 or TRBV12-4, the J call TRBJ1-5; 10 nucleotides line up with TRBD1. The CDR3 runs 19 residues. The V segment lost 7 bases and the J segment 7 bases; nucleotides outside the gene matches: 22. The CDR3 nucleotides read TGTGCCAGCACCTTAGAAGGTGACAGGGGGCAGTGGGGGAGGCAGCCCCAGCATTTT. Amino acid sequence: CASTLEGDRGQWGRQPQHF.

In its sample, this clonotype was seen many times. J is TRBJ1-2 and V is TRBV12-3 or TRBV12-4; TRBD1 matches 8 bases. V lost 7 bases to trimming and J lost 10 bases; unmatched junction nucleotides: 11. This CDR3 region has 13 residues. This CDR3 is CASIRDRGDAYTF. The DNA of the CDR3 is TGTGCCAGCATCCGCGACAGGGGCGACGCCTACACCTTC.

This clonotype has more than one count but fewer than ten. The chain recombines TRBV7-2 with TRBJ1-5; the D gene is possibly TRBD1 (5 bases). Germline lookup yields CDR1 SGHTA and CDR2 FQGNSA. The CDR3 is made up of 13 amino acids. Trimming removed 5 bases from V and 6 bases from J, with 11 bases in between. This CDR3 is CASSQGQSQPQHF. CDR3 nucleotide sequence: TGTGCCAGCAGCCAGGGCCAGTCTCAGCCCCAGCATTTT.

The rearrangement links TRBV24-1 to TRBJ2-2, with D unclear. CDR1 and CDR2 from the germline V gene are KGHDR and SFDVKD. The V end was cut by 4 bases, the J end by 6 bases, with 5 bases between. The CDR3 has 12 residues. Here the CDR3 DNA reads TGTGCCACCAGTGAGTCGGCCGGGGAGCTGTTTTTT. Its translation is CATSESAGELFF.

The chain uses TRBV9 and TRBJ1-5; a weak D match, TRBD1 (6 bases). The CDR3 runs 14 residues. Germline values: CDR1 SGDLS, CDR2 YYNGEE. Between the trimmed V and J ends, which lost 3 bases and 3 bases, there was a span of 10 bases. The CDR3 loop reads CASSATGNNQPQHF. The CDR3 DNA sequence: TGTGCCAGCAGCGCGACAGGAAACAATCAGCCCCAGCATTTT. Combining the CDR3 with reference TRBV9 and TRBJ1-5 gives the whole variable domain DSGVTQTPKHLITATGQRVTLRCSPRSGDLSVYWYQQSLDQGLQFLIQYYNGEERAKGNILERFSAQQFPDLHSELNLSSLELGDSALYFCASSATGNNQPQHFGDGTRLSIL.